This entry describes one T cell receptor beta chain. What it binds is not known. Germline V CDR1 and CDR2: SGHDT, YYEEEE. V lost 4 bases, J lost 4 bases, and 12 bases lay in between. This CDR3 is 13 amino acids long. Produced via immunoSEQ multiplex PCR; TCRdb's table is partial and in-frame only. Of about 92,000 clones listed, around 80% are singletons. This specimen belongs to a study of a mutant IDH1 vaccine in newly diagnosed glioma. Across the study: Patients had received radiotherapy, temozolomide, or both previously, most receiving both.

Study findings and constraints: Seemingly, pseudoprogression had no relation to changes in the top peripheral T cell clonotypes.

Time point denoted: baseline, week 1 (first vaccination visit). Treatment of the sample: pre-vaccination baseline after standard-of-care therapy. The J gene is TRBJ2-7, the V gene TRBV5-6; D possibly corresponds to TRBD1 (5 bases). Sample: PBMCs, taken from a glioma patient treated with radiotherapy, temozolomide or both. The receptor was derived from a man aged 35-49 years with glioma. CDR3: CASSLGARYEQYF. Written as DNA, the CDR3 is TGTGCCAGCAGCCTTGGGGCCCGTTACGAGCAGTACTTC.